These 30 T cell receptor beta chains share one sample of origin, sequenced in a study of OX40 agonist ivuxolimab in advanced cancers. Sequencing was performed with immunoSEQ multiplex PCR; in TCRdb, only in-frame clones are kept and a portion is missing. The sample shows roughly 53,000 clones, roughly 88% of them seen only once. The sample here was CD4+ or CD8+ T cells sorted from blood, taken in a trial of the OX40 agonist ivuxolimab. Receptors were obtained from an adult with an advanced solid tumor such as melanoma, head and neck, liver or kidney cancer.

CDR3 coding DNA: TGTGCCAGTAGTATGGGGGGCTTGAACACTGAAGCTTTCTTT. It encodes CASSMGGLNTEAFF. The chain couples TRBV19 to TRBJ1-1, with D possibly TRBD1 on 6 matching bases. Per the germline V gene, CDR1 is LNHDA and CDR2 is SQIVND (reference sequence). CDR3 length equals 14 residues. V was clipped by 3 bases and J by 0 bases, with 8 bases between them. Full variable domain (missing parts from reference TRBV19 and TRBJ1-1): DGGITQSPKYLFRKEGQNVTLSCEQNLNHDAMYWYRQDPGQGLRLIYYSQIVNDFQKGDIAEGYSVSREKKESFPLTVTSAQKNPTAFYLCASSMGGLNTEAFFGQGTRLTVV.

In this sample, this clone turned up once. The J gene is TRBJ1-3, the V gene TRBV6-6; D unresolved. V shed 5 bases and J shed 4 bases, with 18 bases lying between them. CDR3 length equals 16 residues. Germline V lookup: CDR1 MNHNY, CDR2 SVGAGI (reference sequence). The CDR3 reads CASSGFPARGGNTIYF. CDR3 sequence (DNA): TGTGCCAGCAGTGGGTTCCCCGCAAGAGGAGGAAACACCATATATTTT.

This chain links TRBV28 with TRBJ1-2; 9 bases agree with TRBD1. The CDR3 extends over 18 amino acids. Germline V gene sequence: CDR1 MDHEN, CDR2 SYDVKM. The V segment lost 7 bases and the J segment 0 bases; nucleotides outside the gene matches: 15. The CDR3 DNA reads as TGTGCCAGCACTACCCCCGGGACAGGGTATGGTTCTAACTATGGCTACACCTTC. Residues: CASTTPGTGYGSNYGYTF.

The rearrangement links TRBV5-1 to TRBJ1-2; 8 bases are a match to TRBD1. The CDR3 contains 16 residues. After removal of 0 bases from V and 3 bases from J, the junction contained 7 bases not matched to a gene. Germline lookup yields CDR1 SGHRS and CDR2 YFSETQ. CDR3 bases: TGCGCCAGCAGCTTGGCCCAGGGGGCAATTGACTATGGCTACACCTTC. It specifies CASSLAQGAIDYGYTF.

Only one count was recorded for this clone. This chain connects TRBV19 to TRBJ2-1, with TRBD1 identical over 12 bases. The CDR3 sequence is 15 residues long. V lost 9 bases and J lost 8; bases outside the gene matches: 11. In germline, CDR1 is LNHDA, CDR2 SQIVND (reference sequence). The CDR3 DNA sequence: TGTGCCAGCATCCCCGGCGGGACAGGGGGCGATGAGCAGTTCTTC. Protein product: CASIPGGTGGDEQFF.

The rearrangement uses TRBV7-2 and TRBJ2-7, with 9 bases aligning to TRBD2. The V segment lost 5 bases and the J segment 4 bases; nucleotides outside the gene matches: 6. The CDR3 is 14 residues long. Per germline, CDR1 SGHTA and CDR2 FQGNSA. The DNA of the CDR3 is TGTGCCAGCAGCCCCGCTAGCGGGGATTACGAGCAGTACTTC. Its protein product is CASSPASGDYEQYF.

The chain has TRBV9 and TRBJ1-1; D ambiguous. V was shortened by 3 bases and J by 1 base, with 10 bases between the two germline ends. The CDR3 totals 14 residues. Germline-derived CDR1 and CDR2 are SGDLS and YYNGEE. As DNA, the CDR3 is TGTGCCAGCAGCGGCGGCCTACCGAACACTGAAGCTTTCTTT. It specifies CASSGGLPNTEAFF.

The CDR3 loop reads CASSLGGSEANVLTF. The DNA for the CDR3 is TGCGCCAGCAGCTTAGGAGGGAGTGAGGCCAACGTCCTGACTTTC. The chain recombines TRBV5-1 with TRBJ2-6; a weak D match, TRBD2 (6 bases). Germline CDR1 and CDR2: SGHRS and YFSETQ. Trimming took 2 bases from V and 6 from J, leaving 12 bases between them. CDR3 length equals 15 residues.

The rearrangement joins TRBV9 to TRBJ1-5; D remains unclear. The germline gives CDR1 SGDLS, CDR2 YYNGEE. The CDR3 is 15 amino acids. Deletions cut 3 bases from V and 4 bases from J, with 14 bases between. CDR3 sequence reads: CASSAADVWNQPQHF. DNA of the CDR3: TGTGCCAGCAGCGCGGCGGACGTATGGAATCAGCCCCAGCATTTT.

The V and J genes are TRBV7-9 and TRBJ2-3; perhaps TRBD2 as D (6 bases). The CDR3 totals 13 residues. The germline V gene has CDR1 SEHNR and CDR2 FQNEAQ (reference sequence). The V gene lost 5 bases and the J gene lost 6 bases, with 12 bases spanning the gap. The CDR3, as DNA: TGTGCCAGCAGCCCGGGGACTTATGATACGCAGTATTTT. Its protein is CASSPGTYDTQYF. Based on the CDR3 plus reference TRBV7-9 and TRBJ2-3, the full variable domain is DTGVSQNPRHKITKRGQNVTFRCDPISEHNRLYWYRQTLGQGPEFLTYFQNEAQLEKSRLLSDRFSAERPKGSFSTLEIQRTEQGDSAMYLCASSPGTYDTQYFGPGTRLTVL.

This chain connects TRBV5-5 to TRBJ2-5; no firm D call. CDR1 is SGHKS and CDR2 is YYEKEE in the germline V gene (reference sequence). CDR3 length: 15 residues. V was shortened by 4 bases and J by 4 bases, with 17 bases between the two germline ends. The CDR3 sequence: CASSKTAGLGETQYF. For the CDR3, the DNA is TGTGCCAGCAGCAAAACGGCTGGGTTGGGAGAGACCCAGTACTTC.

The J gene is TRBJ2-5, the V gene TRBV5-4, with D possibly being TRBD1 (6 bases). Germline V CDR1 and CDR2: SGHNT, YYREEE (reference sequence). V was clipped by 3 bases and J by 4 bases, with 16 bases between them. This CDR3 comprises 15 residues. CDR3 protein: CASSSAQGWGETQYF. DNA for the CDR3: TGTGCCAGCAGCTCGGCACAGGGATGGGGAGAGACCCAGTACTTC.

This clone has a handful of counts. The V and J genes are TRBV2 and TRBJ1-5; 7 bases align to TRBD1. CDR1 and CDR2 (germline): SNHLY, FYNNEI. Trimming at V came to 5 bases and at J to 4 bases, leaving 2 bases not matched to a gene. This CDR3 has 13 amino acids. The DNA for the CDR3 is TGTGCCAGCAGTTGGGACAGTAATCAGCCCCAGCATTTT. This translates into CASSWDSNQPQHF.

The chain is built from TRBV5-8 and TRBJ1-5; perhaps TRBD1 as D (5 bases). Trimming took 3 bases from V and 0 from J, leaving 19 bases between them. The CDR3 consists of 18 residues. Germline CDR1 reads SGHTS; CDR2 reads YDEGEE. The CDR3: CASSYSFGTALSNQPQHF. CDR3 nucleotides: TGTGCCAGCAGCTACTCCTTCGGGACGGCCCTTAGCAATCAGCCCCAGCATTTT.

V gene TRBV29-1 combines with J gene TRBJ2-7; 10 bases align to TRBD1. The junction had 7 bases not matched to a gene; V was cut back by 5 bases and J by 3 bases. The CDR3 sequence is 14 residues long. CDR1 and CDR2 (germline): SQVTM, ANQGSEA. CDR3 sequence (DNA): TGCAGCGTTTTCGCCGGGACAGGGGTCTACGAGCAGTACTTC. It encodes CSVFAGTGVYEQYF.

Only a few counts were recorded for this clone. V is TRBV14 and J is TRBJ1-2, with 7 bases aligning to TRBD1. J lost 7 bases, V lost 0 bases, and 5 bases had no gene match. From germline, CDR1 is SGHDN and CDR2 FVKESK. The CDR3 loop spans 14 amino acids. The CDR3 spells CASSQDRTGFGYTF. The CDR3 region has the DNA TGTGCCAGCAGCCAAGACCGGACAGGATTTGGCTACACCTTC.

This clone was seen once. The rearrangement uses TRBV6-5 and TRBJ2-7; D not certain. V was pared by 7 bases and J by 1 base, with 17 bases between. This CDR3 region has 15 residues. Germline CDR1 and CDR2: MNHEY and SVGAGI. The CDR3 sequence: CASNSGSTISYEQYF. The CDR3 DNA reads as TGTGCCAGCAACAGTGGCAGCACCATATCCTACGAGCAGTACTTC.

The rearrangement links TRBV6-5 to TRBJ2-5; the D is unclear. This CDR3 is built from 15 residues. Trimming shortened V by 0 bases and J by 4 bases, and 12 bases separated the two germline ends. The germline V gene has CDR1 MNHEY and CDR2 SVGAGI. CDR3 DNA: TGTGCCAGCAGTTACTCAACACGACCCCGAGAGACCCAGTACTTC. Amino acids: CASSYSTRPRETQYF.

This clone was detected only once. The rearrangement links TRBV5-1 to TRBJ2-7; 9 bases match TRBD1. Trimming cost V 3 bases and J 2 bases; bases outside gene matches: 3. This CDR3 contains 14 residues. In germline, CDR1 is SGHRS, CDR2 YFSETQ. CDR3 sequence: CASSWGTGTYEQYF. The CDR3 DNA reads TGCGCCAGCAGCTGGGGGACAGGGACCTACGAGCAGTACTTC. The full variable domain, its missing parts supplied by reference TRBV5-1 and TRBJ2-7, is KAGVTQTPRYLIKTRGQQVTLSCSPISGHRSVSWYQQTPGQGLQFLFEYFSETQRNKGNFPGRFSGRQFSNSRSEMNVSTLELGDSALYLCASSWGTGTYEQYFGPGTRLTVT.

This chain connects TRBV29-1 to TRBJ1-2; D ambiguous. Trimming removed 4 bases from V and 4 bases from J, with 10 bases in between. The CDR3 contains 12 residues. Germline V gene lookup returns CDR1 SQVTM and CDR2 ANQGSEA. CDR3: CSVVGRTYGYTF. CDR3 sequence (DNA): TGCAGCGTTGTAGGGCGGACCTATGGCTACACCTTC.

The DNA of the CDR3 is TGCGCCAGCAGCCAAGCGTCGTTTTTTGGGACTAGCGGAACCACACAAGAGACCCAGTACTTC. Its protein is CASSQASFFGTSGTTQETQYF. This chain uses TRBV4-1 with TRBJ2-5; 11 nucleotides align to TRBD2. V was clipped by 1 base and J by 2 bases; unmatched bases: 18. There are 21 residues in the CDR3. The V gene's germline CDR1 is MGHRA and CDR2 YSYEKL.

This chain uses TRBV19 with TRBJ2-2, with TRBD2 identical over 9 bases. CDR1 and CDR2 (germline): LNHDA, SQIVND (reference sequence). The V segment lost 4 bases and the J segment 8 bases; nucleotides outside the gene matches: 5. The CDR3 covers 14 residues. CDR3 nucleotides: TGTGCCAGTAGTACGGGACTAGCTAGTGGGGAGCTGTTTTTT. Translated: CASSTGLASGELFF.

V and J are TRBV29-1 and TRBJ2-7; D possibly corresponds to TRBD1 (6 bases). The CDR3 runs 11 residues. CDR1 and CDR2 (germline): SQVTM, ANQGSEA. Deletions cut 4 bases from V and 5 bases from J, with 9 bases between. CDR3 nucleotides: TGCAGCGTTGCCAGGGGCCACGAGCAGTACTTC. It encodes CSVARGHEQYF.

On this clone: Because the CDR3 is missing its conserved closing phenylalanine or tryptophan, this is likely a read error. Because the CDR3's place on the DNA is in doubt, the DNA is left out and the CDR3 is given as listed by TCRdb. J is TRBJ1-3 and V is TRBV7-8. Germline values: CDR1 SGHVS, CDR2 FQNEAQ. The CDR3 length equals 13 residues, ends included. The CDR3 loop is CASSSPSDPRLSL.

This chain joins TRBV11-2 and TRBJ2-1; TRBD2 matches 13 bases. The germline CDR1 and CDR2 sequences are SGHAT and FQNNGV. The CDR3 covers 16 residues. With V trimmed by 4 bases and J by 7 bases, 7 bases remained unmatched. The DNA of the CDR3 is TGTGCCAGCAGCTCCGGACTAGCGGGGGTGGGAAATGAGCAGTTCTTC. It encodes CASSSGLAGVGNEQFF.

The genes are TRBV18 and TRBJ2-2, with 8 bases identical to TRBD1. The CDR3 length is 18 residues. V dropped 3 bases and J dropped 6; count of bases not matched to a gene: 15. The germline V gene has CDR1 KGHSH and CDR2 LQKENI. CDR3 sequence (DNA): TGTGCCAGCTCACCCCCTAAAGGACAGGGAGGTAGTGCCGGGGAGCTGTTTTTT. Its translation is CASSPPKGQGGSAGELFF. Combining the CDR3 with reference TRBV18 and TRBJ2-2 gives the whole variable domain NAGVMQNPRHLVRRRGQEARLRCSPMKGHSHVYWYRQLPEEGLKFMVYLQKENIIDESGMPKERFSAEFPKEGPSILRIQQVVRGDSAAYFCASSPPKGQGGSAGELFFGEGSRLTVL.

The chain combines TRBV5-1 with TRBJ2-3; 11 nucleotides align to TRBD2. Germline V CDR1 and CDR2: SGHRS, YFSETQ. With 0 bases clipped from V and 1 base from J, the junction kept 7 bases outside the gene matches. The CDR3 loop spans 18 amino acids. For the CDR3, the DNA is TGCGCCAGCAGCTTGGCGGTAGCGGGAGGGTCGGGCACAGATACGCAGTATTTT. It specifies CASSLAVAGGSGTDTQYF.

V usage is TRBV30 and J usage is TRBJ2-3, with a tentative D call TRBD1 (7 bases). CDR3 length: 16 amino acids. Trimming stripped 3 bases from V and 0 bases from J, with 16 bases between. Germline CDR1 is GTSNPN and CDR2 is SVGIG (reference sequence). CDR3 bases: TGTGCCTGGAGCCGCGGGACAGCCGGGAGCACAGATACGCAGTATTTT. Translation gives CAWSRGTAGSTDTQYF.

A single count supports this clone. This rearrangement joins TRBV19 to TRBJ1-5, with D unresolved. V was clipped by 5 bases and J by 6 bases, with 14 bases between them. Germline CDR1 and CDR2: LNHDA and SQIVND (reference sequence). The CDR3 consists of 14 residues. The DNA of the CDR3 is TGTGCCAGTAGTCTTGAACCTAGCGGTCAGCCCCAGCATTTT. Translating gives CASSLEPSGQPQHF.

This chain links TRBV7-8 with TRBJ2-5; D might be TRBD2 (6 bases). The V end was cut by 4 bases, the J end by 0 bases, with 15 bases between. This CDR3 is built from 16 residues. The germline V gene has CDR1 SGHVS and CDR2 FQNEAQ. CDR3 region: CASSWGGRLYQETQYF. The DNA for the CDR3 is TGTGCCAGCAGCTGGGGAGGAAGACTATACCAAGAGACCCAGTACTTC.